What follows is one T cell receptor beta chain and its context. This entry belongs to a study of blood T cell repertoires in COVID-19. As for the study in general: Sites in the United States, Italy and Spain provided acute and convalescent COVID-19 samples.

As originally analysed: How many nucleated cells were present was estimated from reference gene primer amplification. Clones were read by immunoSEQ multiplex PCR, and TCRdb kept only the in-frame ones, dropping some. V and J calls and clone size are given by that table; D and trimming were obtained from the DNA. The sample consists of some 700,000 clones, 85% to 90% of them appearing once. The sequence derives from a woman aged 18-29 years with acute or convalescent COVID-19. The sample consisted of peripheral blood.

CDR3 amino acids: CASSSGQGYPYEQYF. The CDR3 region has the DNA TGTGCCAGCAGTTCCGGACAGGGGTATCCCTACGAGCAGTACTTC. The chain recombines TRBV28 with TRBJ2-7; 9 bases map to TRBD1. Germline lookup yields CDR1 MDHEN and CDR2 SYDVKM. V shed 4 bases, J shed 2 bases, and the junction held 6 bases outside the gene matches. CDR3 length equals 15 residues.